A single sample is the source of the 18 T cell receptor beta chains below, sequenced in a study of T cells in Graves' hyperthyroidism and ophthalmopathy. What was amplified from RNA transcripts were TCR beta CDR3 regions. First-round RT-PCR with HTBI primers amplified the TCR CDR3 region. Each CDR3 protein is one row after TCRdb ran MiXCR on the multiplex PCR reads. The sample lists about 410,000 distinct CDR3 sequences, around 13% seen once, with 20% in the top ten. Sequencing was performed on blood. Receptors originate from a woman aged 25 to 39 with Graves' ophthalmopathy.

This clonotype was detected only once. A much larger clone lies one base from this, so it may be a read error. This sequence joins TRBV6-9 and TRBJ1-1; no firm D call. This CDR3 contains 17 residues. The V end was cut by 0 bases, the J end by 6 bases, with 20 bases between. From germline, CDR1 is MNHGY and CDR2 SVAAGI. CDR3 loop: CASSYSPWRLPRSEAFF. In DNA form, the CDR3 reads TGTGCCAGCAGTTATTCCCCCTGGCGGCTTCCGAGATCTGAAGCTTTCTTT.

This clonotype was counted at least ten times. This chain connects TRBV7-9 to TRBJ1-4; D uncertain. Trimming cost V 5 bases and J 8 bases, with 12 bases left between them. Germline V gives CDR1 SEHNR, CDR2 FQNEAQ (reference sequence). The CDR3 has 13 residues. This CDR3 is CASSKDGREKLFF. Here the CDR3 DNA reads TGTGCCAGCAGCAAAGACGGGAGAGAAAAACTGTTTTTT.

This clonotype was seen many times. The chain couples TRBV6-5 to TRBJ2-1; 9 positions agree with TRBD2. The CDR3 extends over 20 amino acids. Trimming cost V 2 bases and J 7 bases; bases outside gene matches: 21. Germline V CDR1 and CDR2: MNHEY, SVGAGI. CDR3 in amino acids: CASSYLAGGAGGPIGNEQFF. The CDR3 coding sequence is TGTGCCAGCAGTTACCTCGCCGGGGGCGCGGGGGGGCCGATTGGAAATGAGCAGTTCTTC.

This clonotype has a count of ten or more. V gene TRBV30 combines with J gene TRBJ2-3; TRBD2 agrees at 8 bases. J lost 2 bases, V lost 4 bases, and 5 bases had no gene match. Germline V CDR1 and CDR2: GTSNPN, SVGIG (reference sequence). CDR3 size: 14 residues. As DNA, the CDR3 is TGTGCCTGGATGTTAGCGGGGTTCACAGATACGCAGTATTTT. Translating gives CAWMLAGFTDTQYF.

The rearrangement uses TRBV19 and TRBJ1-5, with a weak D call TRBD1 (5 bases). Germline CDR1 LNHDA, CDR2 SQIVND (reference sequence). The CDR3 loop spans 15 amino acids. Trimming left V 3 bases short and J 1 base short, with 10 bases between. For the CDR3, the DNA is TGTGCCAGTAGTATTATGGGGGGGAGCAATCAGCCCCAGCATTTT. Translating gives CASSIMGGSNQPQHF.

Ten or more counts support this clonotype. V is TRBV2 and J is TRBJ1-2; the D gene is possibly TRBD1 (5 bases). V lost 5 bases, J lost 8 bases, and 18 bases lay in between. Germline values: CDR1 SNHLY, CDR2 FYNNEI. The CDR3 extends over 14 amino acids. The CDR3 spells CASSSPGRPPGYTF. The CDR3 coding sequence is TGTGCCAGCAGTTCCCCGGGACGTCCTCCCGGCTACACCTTC.

This clonotype was seen repeatedly, ten times or more. CDR3 region: CASSLDIRVTEAFF. DNA for the CDR3: TGTGCCAGCAGTTTAGATATTCGGGTAACTGAAGCTTTCTTT. The genes are TRBV12-3 or TRBV12-4 and TRBJ1-1, with unresolved D. V was shortened by 1 base and J by 5 bases, with 11 bases between the two germline ends. The CDR3 spans 14 residues.

The CDR3 region is CASSGGGARTNEKLFF. The CDR3 DNA reads as TGTGCCAGCAGTGGGGGGGGGGCGCGAACTAATGAAAAACTGTTTTTT. The rearrangement uses TRBV6-1 and TRBJ1-4, with a possible D match to TRBD1 (6 bases). The CDR3 totals 16 residues. Looked up from germline, CDR1 is MNHNS and CDR2 is SASEGT. V lost 4 bases to trimming and J lost 1 base, with 13 bases between them.

There are many counts of this clonotype. V usage is TRBV6-1 and J usage is TRBJ2-3; D uncertain. V was clipped by 6 bases and J by 1 base, with 11 bases between them. Germline lookup yields CDR1 MNHNS and CDR2 SASEGT. CDR3 length equals 14 residues. The DNA for the CDR3 is TGTGCCAGCAGACCGTTGGGCGGCACAGATACGCAGTATTTT. It translates to CASRPLGGTDTQYF.

The V and J genes are TRBV10-3 and TRBJ2-3; no definite D call. The germline CDR1 and CDR2 sequences are ENHRY and SYGVKD. Trimming cost V 3 bases and J 0 bases, with 10 bases left between them. The CDR3 runs to 15 residues. CDR3 in amino acids: CAISDWPLSTDTQYF. DNA for the CDR3: TGTGCCATCAGTGATTGGCCACTCAGCACAGATACGCAGTATTTT.

This clonotype was counted at least ten times. The chain uses TRBV6-5 and TRBJ2-5; D remains ambiguous. Between the trimmed V and J ends, which lost 0 bases and 4 bases, there was a span of 15 bases. The CDR3 is 16 residues long. The germline V gene encodes CDR1 MNHEY and CDR2 SVGAGI. DNA for the CDR3: TGTGCCAGCAGTTACTCTAGACTTAGTGCGAGAGAGACCCAGTACTTC. As protein: CASSYSRLSARETQYF.

This clonotype was detected a few times. The V call is TRBV11-1, the J call TRBJ2-1; D unresolved. The length of the CDR3 is 13 residues. Trimming stripped 6 bases from V and 8 bases from J, with 14 bases between. Germline-derived CDR1 and CDR2 are SGHAT and FQDESV (reference sequence). This chain's CDR3 is CASRNSPCDEQFF. The CDR3 nucleotides read TGTGCCAGCAGAAACAGTCCCTGCGATGAGCAGTTCTTC.

This chain connects TRBV13 to TRBJ2-1, with TRBD2 matching 8 bases. Trimming at V came to 1 base and at J to 12 bases, leaving 8 bases not matched to a gene. Germline CDR1 is PRHDT and CDR2 is FYEKMQ (reference sequence). The CDR3 spans 14 residues. In DNA form, the CDR3 reads TGTGCCAGCAGCTTAGCGGGGGGGCGATCGGGGCAGTTCTTC. Its translation is CASSLAGGRSGQFF.

This clonotype has at least ten counts. The chain recombines TRBV30 with TRBJ1-2, with D possibly being TRBD1 (5 bases). The V gene's germline CDR1 is GTSNPN and CDR2 SVGIG (reference sequence). The CDR3 runs to 14 residues. V was cut by 5 bases and J by 8 bases, with 21 bases left in between. Written as DNA, the CDR3 is TGTGCCTGGGAAGCTCGACAGCCGTCCAGAGGCTACACCTTC. Its translation is CAWEARQPSRGYTF. The full variable domain, rest sourced from reference TRBV30 and TRBJ1-2, is SQTIHQWPATLVQPVGSPLSLECTVEGTSNPNLYWYRQAAGRGLQLLFYSVGIGQISSEVPQNLSASRPQDRQFILSSKKLLLSDSGFYLCAWEARQPSRGYTFGSGTRLTVV.

Worth noting for this clonotype: A much larger clone differs by one base, so this may be a read error. The chain employs TRBV7-9 and TRBJ2-7; D perhaps matches TRBD2 (7 bases). CDR1 and CDR2 from the germline V gene are SEHNR and FQNEAQ (reference sequence). The CDR3 covers 15 residues. Trimming stripped 3 bases from V and 6 bases from J, with 18 bases between. Here the CDR3 DNA reads TGTGCCAGCAGCTTTAGGGCAGTGGGGGGGCTCGAGCAGTACTTC. It is translated as CASSFRAVGGLEQYF.

There are many counts of this clonotype. J is TRBJ1-5 and V is TRBV18; D is possibly TRBD1 (5 bases). This CDR3 comprises 15 residues. Germline V gene lookup returns CDR1 KGHSH and CDR2 LQKENI. V was trimmed by 0 bases and J by 1 base, leaving 7 bases between them. The CDR3 loop is CASSPPGGSNQPQHF. The DNA of the CDR3 is TGTGCCAGCTCACCACCTGGGGGGAGCAATCAGCCCCAGCATTTT.

This clonotype was seen many times. The rearrangement uses TRBV25-1 and TRBJ2-5; D not resolved. With 2 bases removed from V and 1 base from J, the gap between germline ends came to 11 bases. The CDR3 sequence is 15 residues long. CDR1 is MGHDK, CDR2 SYGVNS, per germline. The CDR3 coding sequence is TGTGCCAGCAGTGAAAGTTCCACAGTCCAAGAGACCCAGTACTTC. Its translation is CASSESSTVQETQYF.

Many counts were recorded for this clonotype. The J gene is TRBJ2-5, the V gene TRBV12-3 or TRBV12-4; D possibly uses TRBD1 or TRBD2 (6 bases each). This CDR3 spans 14 amino acids. Trimming took off 8 bases at V and 5 bases at J, with 18 bases between the two ends. CDR3 in amino acids: CASENKGGFETQYF. The CDR3 nucleotides read TGTGCCAGCGAGAATAAGGGGGGCTTTGAGACCCAGTACTTC.